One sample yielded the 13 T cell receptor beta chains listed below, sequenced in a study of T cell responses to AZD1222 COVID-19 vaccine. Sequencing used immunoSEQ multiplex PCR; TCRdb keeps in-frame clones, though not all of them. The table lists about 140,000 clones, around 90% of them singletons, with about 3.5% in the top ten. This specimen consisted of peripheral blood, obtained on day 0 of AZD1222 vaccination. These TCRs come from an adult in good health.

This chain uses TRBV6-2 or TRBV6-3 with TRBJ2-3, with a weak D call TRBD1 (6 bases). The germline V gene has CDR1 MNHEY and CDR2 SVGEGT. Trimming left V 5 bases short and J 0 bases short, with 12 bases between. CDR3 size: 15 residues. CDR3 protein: CASSRTVESTDTQYF. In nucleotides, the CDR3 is TGTGCCAGCAGTCGGACAGTAGAAAGCACAGATACGCAGTATTTT.

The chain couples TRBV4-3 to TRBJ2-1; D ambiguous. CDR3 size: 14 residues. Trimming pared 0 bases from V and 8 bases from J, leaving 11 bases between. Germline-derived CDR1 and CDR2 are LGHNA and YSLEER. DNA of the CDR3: TGCGCCAGCAGCCAAGATCGGGTGACTCATGAGCAGTTCTTC. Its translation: CASSQDRVTHEQFF.

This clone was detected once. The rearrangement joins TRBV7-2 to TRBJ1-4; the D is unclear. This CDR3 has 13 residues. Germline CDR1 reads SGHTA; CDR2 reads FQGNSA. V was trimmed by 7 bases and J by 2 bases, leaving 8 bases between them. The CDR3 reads CASTRYTNEKLFF. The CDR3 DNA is TGTGCCAGCACAAGGTACACTAATGAAAAACTGTTTTTT.

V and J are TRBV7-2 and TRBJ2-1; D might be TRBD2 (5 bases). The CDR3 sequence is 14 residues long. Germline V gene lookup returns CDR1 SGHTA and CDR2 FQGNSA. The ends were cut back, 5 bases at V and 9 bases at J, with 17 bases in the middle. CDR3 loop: CASSPGSPRGEQFF. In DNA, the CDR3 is TGTGCCAGCAGCCCAGGAAGCCCTCGGGGTGAGCAGTTCTTC.

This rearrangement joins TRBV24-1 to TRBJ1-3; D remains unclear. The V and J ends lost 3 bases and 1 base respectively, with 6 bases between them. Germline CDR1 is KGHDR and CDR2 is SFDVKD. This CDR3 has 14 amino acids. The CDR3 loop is CATSDTSSGNTIYF. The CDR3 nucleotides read TGTGCCACCAGTGATACCAGTTCTGGAAACACCATATATTTT.

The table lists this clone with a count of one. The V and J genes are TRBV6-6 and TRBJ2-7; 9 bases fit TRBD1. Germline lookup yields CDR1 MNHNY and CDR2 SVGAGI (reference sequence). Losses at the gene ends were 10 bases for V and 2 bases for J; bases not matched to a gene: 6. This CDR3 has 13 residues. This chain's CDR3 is CATVTGGTYEQYF. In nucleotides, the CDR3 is TGTGCCACCGTGACAGGGGGGACCTACGAGCAGTACTTC.

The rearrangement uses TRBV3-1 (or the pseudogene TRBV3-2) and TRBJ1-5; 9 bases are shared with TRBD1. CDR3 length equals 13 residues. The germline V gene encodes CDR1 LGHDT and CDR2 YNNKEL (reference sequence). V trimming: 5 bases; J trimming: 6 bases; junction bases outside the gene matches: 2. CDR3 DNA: TGTGCCAGCAGCTCGACAGGGGGTCAGCCCCAGCATTTT. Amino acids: CASSSTGGQPQHF.

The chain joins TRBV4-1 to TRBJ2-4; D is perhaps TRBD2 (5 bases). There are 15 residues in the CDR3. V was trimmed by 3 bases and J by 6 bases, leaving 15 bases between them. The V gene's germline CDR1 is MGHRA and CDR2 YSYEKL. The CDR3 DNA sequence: TGCGCCAGCAGCCAGGGAGACATAGGAGGAAACATTCAGTACTTC. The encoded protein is CASSQGDIGGNIQYF.

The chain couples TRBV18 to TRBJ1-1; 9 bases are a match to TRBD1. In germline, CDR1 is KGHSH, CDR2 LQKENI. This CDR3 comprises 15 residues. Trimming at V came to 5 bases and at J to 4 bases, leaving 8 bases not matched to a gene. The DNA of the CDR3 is TGTGCCAGCTCAACCGGGACAGGGAGCGGCACTGAAGCTTTCTTT. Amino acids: CASSTGTGSGTEAFF.

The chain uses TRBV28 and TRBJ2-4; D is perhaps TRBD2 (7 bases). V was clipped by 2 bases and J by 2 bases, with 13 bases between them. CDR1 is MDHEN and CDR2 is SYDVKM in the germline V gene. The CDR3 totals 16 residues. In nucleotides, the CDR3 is TGTGCCAGCAGTTTAATGGGGGGGCGAACCAAAAACATTCAGTACTTC. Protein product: CASSLMGGRTKNIQYF.

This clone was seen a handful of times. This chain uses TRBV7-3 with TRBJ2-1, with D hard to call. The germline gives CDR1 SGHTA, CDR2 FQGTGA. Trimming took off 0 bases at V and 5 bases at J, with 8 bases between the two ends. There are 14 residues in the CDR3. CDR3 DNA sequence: TGTGCCAGCAGCTTAACGCAGCAAAACAATGAGCAGTTCTTC. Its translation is CASSLTQQNNEQFF.

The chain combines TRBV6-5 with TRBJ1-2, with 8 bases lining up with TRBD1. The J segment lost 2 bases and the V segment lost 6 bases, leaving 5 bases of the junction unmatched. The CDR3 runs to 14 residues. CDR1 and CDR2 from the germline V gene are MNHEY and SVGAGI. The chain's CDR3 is CASSLGQGNYGYTF. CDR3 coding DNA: TGTGCCAGCAGCCTCGGACAGGGCAACTATGGCTACACCTTC.

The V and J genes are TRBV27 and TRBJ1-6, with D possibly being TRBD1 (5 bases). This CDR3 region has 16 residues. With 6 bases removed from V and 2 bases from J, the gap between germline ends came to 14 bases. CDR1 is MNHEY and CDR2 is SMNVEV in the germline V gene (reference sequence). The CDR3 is CASSGGWGTYNSPLHF. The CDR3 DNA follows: TGTGCCAGCAGCGGGGGGTGGGGGACCTATAATTCACCCCTCCACTTT.